Each of the 20 T cell receptor beta chains below was sequenced from the same sample in a study of T-cell reconstitution after alpha-beta-depleted transplantation in children. Preparation of the TCRbeta library used unique molecular identifiers. TCRdb fed the PCR reads into MiXCR, producing one record per CDR3 protein. The table shows around 190,000 distinct CDR3 sequences, with approximately 6.9% occurring only once. Here the sequenced sample was PBMCs, taken before TCRalphabeta/CD19-depleted stem cell transplant. These receptors originate from a boy aged 2 to 10 with acute lymphoblastic leukemia, due to receive a stem cell transplant.

This clonotype was counted only a few times. The J gene is TRBJ2-7, the V gene TRBV7-9; D gene unclear. Trimming shortened V by 8 bases and J by 6 bases, and 14 bases separated the two germline ends. CDR3 length equals 12 residues. The germline V gene encodes CDR1 SEHNR and CDR2 FQNEAQ (reference sequence). CDR3 in DNA: TGTGCCAGCGCGGTAGGGCGTAGCGAGCAGTACTTC. This sequence encodes CASAVGRSEQYF.

This clonotype was observed at least ten times. The chain recombines TRBV7-2 with TRBJ1-5, with a weak D call TRBD1 (6 bases). The germline gives CDR1 SGHTA, CDR2 FQGNSA. CDR3 length equals 16 residues. V dropped 5 bases and J dropped 1 base, with 15 bases sitting between them. The CDR3 region has the DNA TGTGCCAGCAGCCCCTCTGGGGGGCTAAGCAATCAGCCCCAGCATTTT. This sequence encodes CASSPSGGLSNQPQHF.

This clonotype was seen ten or more times. The chain employs TRBV7-2 and TRBJ2-1; TRBD2 agrees at 9 bases. This CDR3 is built from 15 residues. Germline V gene sequence: CDR1 SGHTA, CDR2 FQGNSA. V lost 5 bases and J lost 10; bases outside the gene matches: 12. This chain's CDR3 is CASSPRVSGGVEQFF. CDR3 DNA: TGTGCCAGCAGCCCCCGGGTTAGCGGGGGAGTAGAGCAGTTCTTC.

This chain joins TRBV7-2 and TRBJ2-7, with D perhaps TRBD2 (5 bases). The V gene's germline CDR1 is SGHTA and CDR2 FQGNSA. The CDR3 loop spans 15 amino acids. The V and J ends lost 5 bases and 2 bases respectively, with 16 bases between them. The CDR3 here is CASSPHGPGAYEQYF. For the CDR3, the DNA is TGTGCCAGCAGCCCCCATGGCCCCGGGGCCTACGAGCAGTACTTC. Variable domain in full (rest from reference TRBV7-2 and TRBJ2-7): GAGVSQSPSNKVTEKGKDVELRCDPISGHTALYWYRQSLGQGLEFLIYFQGNSAPDKSGLPSDRFSAERTGGSVSTLTIQRTQQEDSAVYLCASSPHGPGAYEQYFGPGTRLTVT.

This clonotype was counted many times. CDR3 region: CASSPGTGPMNTEAFF. CDR3 coding DNA: TGCGCCAGCAGCCCCGGGACAGGTCCAATGAACACTGAAGCTTTCTTT. This chain connects TRBV5-1 to TRBJ1-1; TRBD1 aligns across 8 bases. The length of the CDR3 is 16 residues. Per germline, CDR1 SGHRS and CDR2 YFSETQ. The ends lost 4 bases at V and 0 bases at J; junction bases unmatched: 8.

This clonotype was recorded many times. The chain joins TRBV20-1 to TRBJ2-2; the D gene is possibly TRBD1 (6 bases). CDR3 length equals 16 residues. Deletions cut 0 bases from V and 5 bases from J, with 16 bases between. Germline CDR1 is DFQATT and CDR2 is SNEGSKA (reference sequence). CDR3 sequence (DNA): TGCAGTGCTAGAGATCTGAACAGGGCGGAGACCGGGGAGCTGTTTTTT. Its protein is CSARDLNRAETGELFF.

A few counts support this clonotype. The chain uses TRBV20-1 and TRBJ2-7; D not certain. CDR3 size: 14 residues. The V end was cut by 0 bases, the J end by 3 bases, with 12 bases between. CDR1 is DFQATT and CDR2 is SNEGSKA in the germline V gene (reference sequence). CDR3: CSARDPQPDYEQYF. CDR3 DNA sequence: TGCAGTGCTAGAGATCCCCAGCCGGACTACGAGCAGTACTTC.

The sample holds many counts of this clonotype. V is TRBV4-3 and J is TRBJ2-5; the D gene is possibly TRBD2 (6 bases). Germline V gene sequence: CDR1 LGHNA, CDR2 YSLEER. Trimming removed 4 bases from V and 3 bases from J, with 12 bases in between. CDR3 length equals 14 residues. The CDR3 DNA is TGCGCCAGCAGCCCGGGACTGGGGGAAGAGACCCAGTACTTC. Translated: CASSPGLGEETQYF.

This sequence joins TRBV18 and TRBJ1-5; 9 bases line up with TRBD1. The CDR3 has 14 residues. Trimming removed 2 bases from V and 6 bases from J; junction bases left unmatched: 2. CDR1 is KGHSH, CDR2 LQKENI, per germline. The CDR3, as DNA: TGTGCCAGCTCACCAACGACAGGGGGTCAGCCCCAGCATTTT. Its translation: CASSPTTGGQPQHF.

This clonotype was counted at least ten times. The gene calls are TRBV5-5 and TRBJ1-4; unclear D gene. The V and J ends lost 4 bases and 6 bases respectively, with 19 bases between them. The V gene's germline CDR1 is SGHKS and CDR2 YYEKEE (reference sequence). The CDR3 is made up of 16 amino acids. The CDR3 protein is CASSPSPQATHEKLFF. The CDR3 bases are TGTGCCAGCAGCCCATCCCCTCAGGCGACCCATGAAAAACTGTTTTTT. Full variable domain (remainder filled in from reference TRBV5-5 and TRBJ1-4): DAGVTQSPTHLIKTRGQQVTLRCSPISGHKSVSWYQQVLGQGPQFIFQYYEKEERGRGNFPDRFSARQFPNYSSELNVNALLLGDSALYLCASSPSPQATHEKLFFGSGTQLSVL.

The chain joins TRBV4-3 to TRBJ1-1; no clear D gene. V lost 4 bases and J 1 base, leaving 16 bases between the germline ends. This CDR3 is 16 amino acids long. Germline CDR1 and CDR2: LGHNA and YSLEER. CDR3 in amino acids: CASSPRAHITNTEAFF. CDR3 sequence (DNA): TGCGCCAGCAGCCCCCGGGCGCATATCACGAACACTGAAGCTTTCTTT.

Ten or more counts support this clonotype. V gene TRBV5-1 combines with J gene TRBJ2-7, with 9 bases identical to TRBD1. CDR1 and CDR2 (germline): SGHRS, YFSETQ. The CDR3 has 14 amino acids. V lost 2 bases, J lost 1 base, and 1 base stayed unmatched. In DNA, the CDR3 is TGCGCCAGCAGCTTCGGGACAGGGTCCTACGAGCAGTACTTC. Translation: CASSFGTGSYEQYF.

A few counts support this clonotype. The chain joins TRBV28 to TRBJ1-5; D is uncertain. The germline CDR1 and CDR2 sequences are MDHEN and SYDVKM. With 9 bases removed from V and 1 base from J, the gap between germline ends came to 16 bases. The CDR3 extends over 15 amino acids. CDR3 amino acids: CASHIRSGSNQPQHF. In DNA, the CDR3 is TGTGCCAGTCATATTCGCAGTGGCAGCAATCAGCCCCAGCATTTT.

This clonotype was counted only a few times. The chain joins TRBV28 to TRBJ2-1; 10 nucleotides line up with TRBD2. CDR1 and CDR2 (germline): MDHEN, SYDVKM. The CDR3 runs to 15 residues. The J segment lost 9 bases and the V segment lost 7 bases, leaving 12 bases of the junction unmatched. DNA of the CDR3: TGTGCCAGCACCGACTGGACTAGCGGAGAGGTTGAGCAGTTCTTC. Its protein is CASTDWTSGEVEQFF.

This clonotype was found many times. The chain carries TRBV29-1 and TRBJ2-7; perhaps D is TRBD1 or TRBD2 (5 bases each). Germline CDR1 reads SQVTM; CDR2 reads ANQGSEA. The CDR3 is 11 amino acids. The germline V and J ends were trimmed by 1 base and 6 bases, with 7 bases remaining between them. The CDR3 bases are TGCAGCGTTGAAGGGGGGTCCGAGCAGTACTTC. Residues: CSVEGGSEQYF.

This clonotype has at least ten counts. The chain uses TRBV12-3 or TRBV12-4 and TRBJ2-7; 7 positions match TRBD2. The V segment lost 5 bases and the J segment 0 bases; nucleotides outside the gene matches: 10. The CDR3 runs 16 residues. CDR3 bases: TGTGCCAGCAGTCCCGGGGACTACCGGAGCTCCTACGAGCAGTACTTC. It codes for CASSPGDYRSSYEQYF.

J is TRBJ2-7 and V is TRBV20-1, with 7 bases matching TRBD1. The J segment lost 3 bases and the V segment lost 0 bases, leaving 8 bases of the junction unmatched. Germline values: CDR1 DFQATT, CDR2 SNEGSKA (reference sequence). This CDR3 is built from 15 residues. The CDR3 DNA is TGCAGTGCTAGAGACGGGACAGCCGACGTCTACGAGCAGTACTTC. Its translation: CSARDGTADVYEQYF.

This clonotype was seen many times. V gene TRBV12-3 or TRBV12-4 combines with J gene TRBJ2-5; TRBD2 might be the D (7 bases). Trimming took 4 bases from V and 5 from J, leaving 11 bases between them. This CDR3 contains 13 residues. The CDR3 loop is CASSWRGPETQYF. In nucleotides, the CDR3 is TGTGCCAGCAGTTGGCGGGGGCCGGAGACCCAGTACTTC.

V and J are TRBV20-1 and TRBJ2-5; TRBD1 matches 7 bases. Trimming at V came to 6 bases and at J to 4 bases, leaving 5 bases not matched to a gene. The CDR3 has 12 residues. Germline V lookup: CDR1 DFQATT, CDR2 SNEGSKA (reference sequence). CDR3 in DNA: TGCAGTGCCACGGACAGGCCAGAGACCCAGTACTTC. Amino acid sequence: CSATDRPETQYF.

V is TRBV18 and J is TRBJ2-1; perhaps TRBD1 as D (6 bases). With 6 bases removed from V and 3 bases from J, the gap between germline ends came to 9 bases. The CDR3 sequence is 13 residues long. Germline assignment: CDR1 KGHSH and CDR2 LQKENI. CDR3 sequence reads: CASSRQDYNEQFF. In DNA, the CDR3 is TGTGCCAGCTCGCGACAGGACTACAATGAGCAGTTCTTC.